One sample yielded the 8 T cell receptor beta chains listed below, sequenced in a study of cytomegalovirus exposure and HLA in healthy donors. The PCR ran on 60 Vbeta and 13 Jbeta primers. TCRdb's copy holds only in-frame clones and misses some; the assay was immunoSEQ multiplex PCR. The sample contains some 120,000 clones, around three quarters of which appear only once. The sample was PBMCs. These receptors were collected from a human donor in good health.

The V gene is TRBV4-2, the J gene TRBJ1-5; TRBD1 matches at 9 bases. Germline V gene data show CDR1 as LGHNA and CDR2 as YNFKEQ. This CDR3 is built from 15 residues. Unmatched junction bases numbered 3, after V lost 1 base and J lost 5 bases. CDR3: CASSQGTGAYQPQHF. The CDR3 region has the DNA TGTGCCAGCAGCCAAGGGACAGGGGCCTATCAGCCCCAGCATTTT.

This chain links TRBV6-5 with TRBJ2-2; the match to TRBD1 covers 11 bases. The CDR3 spans 15 residues. Trimming cost V 6 bases and J 7 bases; bases outside gene matches: 7. Per germline, CDR1 MNHEY and CDR2 SVGAGI. CDR3 in amino acids: CASSRDRGLFGELFF. As DNA, the CDR3 is TGTGCCAGCAGCCGGGACAGGGGGTTATTCGGGGAGCTGTTTTTT.

This chain joins TRBV29-1 and TRBJ2-7, with 10 bases fitting TRBD1. The CDR3 totals 16 residues. From germline, CDR1 is SQVTM and CDR2 ANQGSEA. Unmatched junction bases numbered 18, after V lost 6 bases and J lost 7 bases. This CDR3 is CSVSLWGQGRSGEQYF. The DNA for the CDR3 is TGCAGCGTGAGCCTTTGGGGACAGGGGAGATCGGGGGAGCAGTACTTC.

The genes are TRBV28 and TRBJ2-3; tentative D call: TRBD2 (5 bases). The CDR3 covers 15 residues. Germline lookup yields CDR1 MDHEN and CDR2 SYDVKM. V was trimmed by 3 bases and J by 0 bases, leaving 10 bases between them. The CDR3 protein is CASSFGGLSTDTQYF. CDR3 in DNA: TGTGCCAGCAGTTTCGGCGGGCTCAGCACAGATACGCAGTATTTT.

This chain uses TRBV29-1 with TRBJ2-7, with TRBD2 identical over 7 bases. V lost 3 bases and J lost 7; bases outside the gene matches: 3. Germline-derived CDR1 and CDR2 are SQVTM and ANQGSEA. The CDR3 sequence is 11 residues long. The CDR3 sequence is CSVESGMEQYF. CDR3 coding DNA: TGCAGCGTTGAGAGCGGGATGGAGCAGTACTTC.

The J gene is TRBJ2-5, the V gene TRBV6-5; 10 positions match TRBD1. The last part of the DNA fits TRBJ2-7 better; the J call may be wrong. The CDR3 extends over 14 amino acids. Germline V CDR1 and CDR2: MNHEY, SVGAGI. The CDR3 here is CASSYSRTGGEQYF. The CDR3 DNA is TGTGCCAGCAGTTACTCCCGGACAGGGGGCGAGCAGTACTTC.

The chain combines TRBV13 with TRBJ2-2; 7 bases line up with TRBD1. The CDR3 is 16 amino acids. Germline V CDR1 and CDR2: PRHDT, FYEKMQ (reference sequence). Losses at the gene ends were 2 bases for V and 2 bases for J; bases not matched to a gene: 5. CDR3 coding DNA: TGTGCCAGCAGCTTAATGGGACAGTCAAACACCGGGGAGCTGTTTTTT. Amino acid sequence: CASSLMGQSNTGELFF.

CDR3 coding DNA: TGTGCCAGCAGCCCAATAGCGGGAGGGCCTTTTATCGGGGAGCTGTTTTTT. Translating it yields CASSPIAGGPFIGELFF. The chain employs TRBV13 and TRBJ2-2, with 11 bases identical to TRBD2. V was pared by 5 bases and J by 7 bases, with 12 bases of the junction left unmatched. The CDR3 totals 17 residues. Germline-derived CDR1 and CDR2 are PRHDT and FYEKMQ (reference sequence).